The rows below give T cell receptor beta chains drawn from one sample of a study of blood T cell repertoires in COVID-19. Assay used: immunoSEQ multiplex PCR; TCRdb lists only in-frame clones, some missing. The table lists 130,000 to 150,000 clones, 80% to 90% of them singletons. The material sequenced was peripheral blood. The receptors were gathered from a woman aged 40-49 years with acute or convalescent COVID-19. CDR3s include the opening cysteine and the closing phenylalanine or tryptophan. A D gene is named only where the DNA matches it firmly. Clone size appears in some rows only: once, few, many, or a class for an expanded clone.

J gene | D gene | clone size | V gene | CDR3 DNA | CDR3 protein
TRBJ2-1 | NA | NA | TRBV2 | TGTGCCAGCAGTCGCAACCCCCGGGACGGGAGATTCAATGAGCAGTTCTTC | CASSRNPRDGRFNEQFF
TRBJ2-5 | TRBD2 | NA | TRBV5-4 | TGTGCCAGCAGCTTGGCTAGCGGGGGGGAAGAGACCCAGTACTTC | CASSLASGGEETQYF
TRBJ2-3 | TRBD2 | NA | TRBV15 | TGTGCCACCAGCAGAGATCTAGTAGCGGGGGGGCTGGATACGCAGTATTTT | CATSRDLVAGGLDTQYF
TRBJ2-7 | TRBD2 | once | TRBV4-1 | TGCGCCAGCAGCCAGGTAACTAGCGGCCTTTCCTACGAGCAGTACTTC | CASSQVTSGLSYEQYF
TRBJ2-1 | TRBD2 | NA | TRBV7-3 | TGTGCCAGCAGCCTAGGGAGGGGTTACAATGAGCAGTTCTTC | CASSLGRGYNEQFF
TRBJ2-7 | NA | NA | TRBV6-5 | TGTGCCAGCAGTCCACTAGGTCGGCCTGGCGAGCAGTACTTC | CASSPLGRPGEQYF
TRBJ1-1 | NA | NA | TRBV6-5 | TGTGCCAGCAGTTACTTAGGACAGAACACTGAAGCTTTCTTT | CASSYLGQNTEAFF
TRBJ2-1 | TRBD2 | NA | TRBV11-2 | TGTGCCAGCAGCCGTCTAGCGGGGGCTTCCTACAATGAGCAGTTCTTC | CASSRLAGASYNEQFF
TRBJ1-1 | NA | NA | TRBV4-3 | TGCGCCAGCAGCCAAGAATGGGGGGATTTTGGGACTGAAGCTTTCTTT | CASSQEWGDFGTEAFF
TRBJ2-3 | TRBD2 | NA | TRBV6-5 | TGTGCCAGCAGCGGACTAGCGGGGGGCAGGGATACGCAGTATTTT | CASSGLAGGRDTQYF
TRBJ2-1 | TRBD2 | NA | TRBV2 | TGTGCCAGCAAGGGGCAATGGATGCCGGGGGGCAATGAGCAGTTCTTC | CASKGQWMPGGNEQFF
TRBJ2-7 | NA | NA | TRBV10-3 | TGTGCCATCGCCGACAGGTTGGGTTTTTACTTC | CAIADRLGFYF
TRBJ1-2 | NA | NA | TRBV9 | TGTGCCAGCAGCGTAGTGGGGGAGGGATCTGGCTACACCTTC | CASSVVGEGSGYTF
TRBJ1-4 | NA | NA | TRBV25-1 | TGTGCCAGCAGTTTGACAGTTTCTAATGAAAAACTGTTTTTT | CASSLTVSNEKLFF
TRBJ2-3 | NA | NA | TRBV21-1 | TGTGCCACCAAGACAGGGGGGAAGACCCAGAATACGCAGTATTTT | CATKTGGKTQNTQYF
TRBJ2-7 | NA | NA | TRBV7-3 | TGTGCCAGCAGCCCCGGACCCGGACAGCCTTACGAGCAGTACTTC | CASSPGPGQPYEQYF
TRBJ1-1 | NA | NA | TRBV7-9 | TGTGCCAGCAGCTTAGGGGGGCAGAACACTGAAGCTTTCTTT | CASSLGGQNTEAFF
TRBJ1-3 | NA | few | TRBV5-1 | TGCGCCAGCAGCTTGCCCACAACGTCAGGAAACACCATATATTTT | CASSLPTTSGNTIYF
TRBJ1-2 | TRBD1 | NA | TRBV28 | TGTGCCAGCAGTTTGTCCCGGGACAGGGGCTTTGGCTACACCTTC | CASSLSRDRGFGYTF
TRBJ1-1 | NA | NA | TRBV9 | TGTGCCAGCAGCGTAGCCCCGACAAACACTGAAGCTTTCTTT | CASSVAPTNTEAFF
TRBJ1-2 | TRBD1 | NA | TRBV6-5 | TGTGCCAGCAGGTCACAGGGGGTTGGCTACACCTTC | CASRSQGVGYTF